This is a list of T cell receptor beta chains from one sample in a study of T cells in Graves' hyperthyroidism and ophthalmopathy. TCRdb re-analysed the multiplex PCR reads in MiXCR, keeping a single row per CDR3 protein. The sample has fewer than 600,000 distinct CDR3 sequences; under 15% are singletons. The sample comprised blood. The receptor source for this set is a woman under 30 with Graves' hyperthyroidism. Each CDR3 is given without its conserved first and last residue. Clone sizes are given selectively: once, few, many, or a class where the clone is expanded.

CDR3: ATSDPSGNYEQY
size: many
J: TRBJ2-7
V: TRBV24-1

CDR3: ASSLAGVNTDTQY
size: many
J: TRBJ2-3
V: TRBV7-9

CDR3: ASSPGIAGESTDTQY
size: .
J: TRBJ2-3
V: TRBV5-4

CDR3: ASSFTMELYNEQF
size: .
J: TRBJ2-1
V: TRBV5-1

CDR3: ASSIRKGLAGVEQF
size: many
J: TRBJ2-1
V: TRBV19

CDR3: ASSFSQLNTEAF
size: .
J: TRBJ1-1
V: TRBV5-1

CDR3: ASSSSSGRYNEQF
size: few
J: TRBJ2-1
V: TRBV5-1

CDR3: ASSRIGSSYNEQF
size: few
J: TRBJ2-1
V: TRBV19

CDR3: ASSLGGGNSATQY
size: few
J: TRBJ2-5
V: TRBV7-2

CDR3: ASSPPGLAGGPINIQY
size: many
J: TRBJ2-4
V: TRBV28

CDR3: ASSDSTGARAKNIQY
size: many
J: TRBJ2-4
V: TRBV28

CDR3: AISDSRQEARPYEQY
size: .
J: TRBJ2-7
V: TRBV10-3

CDR3: ASSLEYGGTGELF
size: many
J: TRBJ2-2
V: TRBV7-3

CDR3: ASSVGGSQGAKNIQY
size: .
J: TRBJ2-4
V: TRBV9

CDR3: ASSSWTSGSIMETQY
size: few
J: TRBJ2-5
V: TRBV5-1

CDR3: AWSGTSGGQGLAKNIQY
size: once
J: TRBJ2-4
V: TRBV30

CDR3: ASSLASGASGNTIY
size: many
J: TRBJ1-3
V: TRBV5-1

CDR3: SASVDEEETQY
size: few
J: TRBJ2-5
V: TRBV20-1

CDR3: ASSEYPPTSGRADEQF
size: many
J: TRBJ2-1
V: TRBV25-1

CDR3: SVARLAQETQY
size: many
J: TRBJ2-5
V: TRBV29-1

CDR3: SARGANQPQH
size: .
J: TRBJ1-5
V: TRBV20-1

CDR3: ATSDWGDREHGYT
size: few
J: TRBJ1-2
V: TRBV24-1

CDR3: ASSRPLHRKEGYT
size: few
J: TRBJ1-2
V: TRBV4-1

CDR3: ASSTVWTSGPNEQF
size: .
J: TRBJ2-1
V: TRBV5-5

CDR3: ASSIASTGLSQPQH
size: .
J: TRBJ1-5
V: TRBV19

CDR3: ASSQVGLATDTQY
size: few
J: TRBJ2-3
V: TRBV4-2

CDR3: APGGDTEAF
size: many
J: TRBJ1-1
V: TRBV24-1

CDR3: ASLRGATNEKLF
size: many
J: TRBJ1-4
V: TRBV12-3/TRBV12-4

CDR3: ASSTGTPGETQY
size: many
J: TRBJ2-5
V: TRBV9

CDR3: ATSDPHEVGDYGYT
size: many
J: TRBJ1-2
V: TRBV24-1

CDR3: ASSSHGYT
size: many
J: TRBJ1-2
V: TRBV28

CDR3: ASRSLAGGINEQF
size: many
J: TRBJ2-1
V: TRBV5-6

CDR3: SVQTGRDTEAF
size: many
J: TRBJ1-1
V: TRBV29-1

CDR3: ASSSRWGWEVQY
size: .
J: TRBJ2-4
V: TRBV7-9

CDR3: SATAPRGAGQETQY
size: few
J: TRBJ2-5
V: TRBV20-1

CDR3: ASIVGRGGTEAF
size: .
J: TRBJ1-1
V: TRBV2

CDR3: SSNQFGRETQY
size: .
J: TRBJ2-5
V: TRBV20-1

CDR3: ASRAMSTGLNEQF
size: many
J: TRBJ2-1
V: TRBV6-1

CDR3: SVEASTPGGEQF
size: many
J: TRBJ2-1
V: TRBV29-1

CDR3: ATRGTGAENTEAF
size: .
J: TRBJ1-1
V: TRBV24-1

CDR3: ASSMRGQGSDQPQH
size: .
J: TRBJ1-5
V: TRBV19

CDR3: ASSPGQGAPSF
size: many
J: TRBJ1-1
V: TRBV18

CDR3: ASPSNGADDNSPLH
size: few
J: TRBJ1-6
V: TRBV7-9

CDR3: ASSVEGADTQY
size: .
J: TRBJ2-3
V: TRBV9

CDR3: ASSVVGGDRFTDTQY
size: once
J: TRBJ2-3
V: TRBV9

CDR3: ASSQVTHANTGELF
size: many
J: TRBJ2-2
V: TRBV4-1

CDR3: ASSYEWTATGELF
size: many
J: TRBJ2-2
V: TRBV6-5

CDR3: ASSLRDIQRDTQY
size: many
J: TRBJ2-3
V: TRBV5-1

CDR3: ASSQSGRWTYEQY
size: .
J: TRBJ2-7
V: TRBV4-1

CDR3: ASSVQYGDYGYT
size: many
J: TRBJ1-2
V: TRBV2

CDR3: SAGSPRADLSYNEQF
size: few
J: TRBJ2-1
V: TRBV20-1

CDR3: ASSGAPDTYNEKLF
size: many
J: TRBJ1-4
V: TRBV2

CDR3: ASSHPSDKGPYNEQF
size: many
J: TRBJ2-1
V: TRBV3-1

CDR3: AIRLTGKGDTQY
size: many
J: TRBJ2-3
V: TRBV10-3

CDR3: ASSEAGRSSTYEQY
size: many
J: TRBJ2-7
V: TRBV2

CDR3: ASSNPRRNSPLH
size: .
J: TRBJ1-6
V: TRBV25-1

CDR3: ASTSGGFTNEKLF
size: few
J: TRBJ1-4
V: TRBV12-3/TRBV12-4